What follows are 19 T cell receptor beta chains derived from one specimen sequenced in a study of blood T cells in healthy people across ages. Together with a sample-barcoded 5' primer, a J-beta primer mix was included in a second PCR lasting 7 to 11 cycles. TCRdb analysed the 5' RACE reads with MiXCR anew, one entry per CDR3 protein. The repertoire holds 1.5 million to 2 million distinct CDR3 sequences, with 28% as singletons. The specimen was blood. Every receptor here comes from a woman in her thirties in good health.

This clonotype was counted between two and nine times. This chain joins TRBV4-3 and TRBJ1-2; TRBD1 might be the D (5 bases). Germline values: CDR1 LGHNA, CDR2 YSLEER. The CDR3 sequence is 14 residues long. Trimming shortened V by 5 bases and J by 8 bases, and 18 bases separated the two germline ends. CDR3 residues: CASSKGTVGSGYTF. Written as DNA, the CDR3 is TGCGCCAGCAGCAAAGGGACGGTTGGGAGCGGCTACACCTTC.

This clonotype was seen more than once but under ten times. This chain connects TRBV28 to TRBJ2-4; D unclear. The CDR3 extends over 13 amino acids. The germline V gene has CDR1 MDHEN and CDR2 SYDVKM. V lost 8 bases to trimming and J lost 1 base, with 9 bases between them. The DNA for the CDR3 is TGTGCCAGCGCCGTACAGGCCAAAAACATTCAGTACTTC. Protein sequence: CASAVQAKNIQYF.

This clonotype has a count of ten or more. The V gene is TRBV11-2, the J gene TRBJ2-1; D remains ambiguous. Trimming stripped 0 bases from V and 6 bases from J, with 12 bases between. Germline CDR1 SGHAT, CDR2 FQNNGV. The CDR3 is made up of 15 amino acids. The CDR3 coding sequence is TGTGCCAGCAGCTTAGATCGGCACAGTTCCAATGAGCAGTTCTTC. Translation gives CASSLDRHSSNEQFF.

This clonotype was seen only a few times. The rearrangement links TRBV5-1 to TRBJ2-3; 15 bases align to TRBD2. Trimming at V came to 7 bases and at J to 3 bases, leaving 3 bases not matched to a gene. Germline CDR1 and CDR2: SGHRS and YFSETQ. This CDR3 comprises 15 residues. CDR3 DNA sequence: TGCGCCAGCGAAGGACTAGCGGGGGGGACAGATACGCAGTATTTT. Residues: CASEGLAGGTDTQYF.

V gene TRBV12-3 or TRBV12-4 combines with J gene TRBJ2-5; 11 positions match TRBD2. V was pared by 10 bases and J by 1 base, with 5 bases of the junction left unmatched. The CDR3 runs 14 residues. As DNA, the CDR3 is TGTGCCACCACTAGCGGGGGAATCCAAGAGACCCAGTACTTC. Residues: CATTSGGIQETQYF.

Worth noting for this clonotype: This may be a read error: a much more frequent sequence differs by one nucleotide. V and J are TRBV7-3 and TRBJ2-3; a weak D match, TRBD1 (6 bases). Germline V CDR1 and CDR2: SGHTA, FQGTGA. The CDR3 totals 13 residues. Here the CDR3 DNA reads TGTGCCAGCAGCCCCCAACAGGGCACTGAAGCTTGCTTT. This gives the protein CASSPQQGTEACF.

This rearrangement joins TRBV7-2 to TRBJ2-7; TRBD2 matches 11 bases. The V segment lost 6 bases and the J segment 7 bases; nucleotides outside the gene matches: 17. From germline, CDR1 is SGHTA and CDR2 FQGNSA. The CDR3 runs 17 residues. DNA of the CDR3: TGTGCCAGCAGTCAGTTAGGGACTAGCGGCTCCTACAATGAGCAGTACTTC. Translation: CASSQLGTSGSYNEQYF.

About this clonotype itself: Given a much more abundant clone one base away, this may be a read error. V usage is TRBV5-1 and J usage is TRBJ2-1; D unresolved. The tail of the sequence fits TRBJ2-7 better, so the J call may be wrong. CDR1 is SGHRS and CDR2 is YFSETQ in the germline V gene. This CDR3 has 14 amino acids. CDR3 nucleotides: TGCGCCAGCAGCTTGGATACACTCTACAATGAGCAGTACTTC. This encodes CASSLDTLYNEQYF.

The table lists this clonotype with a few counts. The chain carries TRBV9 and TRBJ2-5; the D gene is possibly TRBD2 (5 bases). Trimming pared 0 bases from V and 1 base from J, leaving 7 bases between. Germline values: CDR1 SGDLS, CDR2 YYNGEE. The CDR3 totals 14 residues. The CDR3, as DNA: TGTGCCAGCAGCGTAGATCTAGCCCAAGAGACCCAGTACTTC. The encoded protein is CASSVDLAQETQYF. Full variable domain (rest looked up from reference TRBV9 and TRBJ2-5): DSGVTQTPKHLITATGQRVTLRCSPRSGDLSVYWYQQSLDQGLQFLIQYYNGEERAKGNILERFSAQQFPDLHSELNLSSLELGDSALYFCASSVDLAQETQYFGPGTRLLVL.

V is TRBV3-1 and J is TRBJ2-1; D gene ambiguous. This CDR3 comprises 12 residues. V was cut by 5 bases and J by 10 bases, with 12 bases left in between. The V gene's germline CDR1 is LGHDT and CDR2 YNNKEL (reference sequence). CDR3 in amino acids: CASSRPGKEQFF. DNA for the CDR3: TGTGCCAGCAGCAGGCCTGGGAAGGAGCAGTTCTTC.

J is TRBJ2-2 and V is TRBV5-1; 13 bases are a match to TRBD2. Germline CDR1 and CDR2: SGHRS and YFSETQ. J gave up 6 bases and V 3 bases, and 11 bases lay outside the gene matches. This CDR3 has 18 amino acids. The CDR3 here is CASSSKTSGGPQSGELFF. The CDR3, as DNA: TGCGCCAGCAGCTCAAAGACTAGCGGGGGGCCCCAATCCGGGGAGCTGTTTTTT.

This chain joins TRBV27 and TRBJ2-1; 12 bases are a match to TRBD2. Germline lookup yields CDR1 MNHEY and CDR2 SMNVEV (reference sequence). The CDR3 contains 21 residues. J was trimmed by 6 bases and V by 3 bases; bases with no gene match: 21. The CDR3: CASSFLAPMTSGSGLSNEQFF. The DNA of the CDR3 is TGTGCCAGCAGTTTTCTCGCCCCCATGACTAGCGGGAGTGGGCTGAGCAATGAGCAGTTCTTC.

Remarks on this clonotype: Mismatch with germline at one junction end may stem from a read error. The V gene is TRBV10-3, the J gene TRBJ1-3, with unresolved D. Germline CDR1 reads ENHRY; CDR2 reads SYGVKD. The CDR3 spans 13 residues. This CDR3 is CTISAPGLHTIYF. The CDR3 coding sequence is TGTACCATCAGTGCCCCGGGTCTGCACACCATATATTTT.

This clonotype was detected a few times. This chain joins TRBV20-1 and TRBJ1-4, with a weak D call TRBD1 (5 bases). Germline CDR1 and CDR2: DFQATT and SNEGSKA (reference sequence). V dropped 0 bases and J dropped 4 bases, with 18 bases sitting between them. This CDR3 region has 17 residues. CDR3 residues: CSARDNRAGNLNEKLFF. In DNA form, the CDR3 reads TGCAGTGCTAGAGATAACAGAGCAGGGAACCTTAATGAAAAACTGTTTTTT.

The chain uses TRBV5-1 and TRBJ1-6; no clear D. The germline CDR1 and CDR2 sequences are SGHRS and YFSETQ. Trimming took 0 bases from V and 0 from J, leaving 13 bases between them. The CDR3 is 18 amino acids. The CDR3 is CASSLDGEMGSYNSPLHF. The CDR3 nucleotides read TGCGCCAGCAGCTTGGATGGGGAGATGGGCTCCTATAATTCACCCCTCCACTTT.

The CDR3 sequence is CASSSWTGSYNEQFF. CDR3 DNA: TGCGCCAGCAGCAGTTGGACAGGCTCCTACAATGAGCAGTTCTTC. The chain carries TRBV5-1 and TRBJ2-1, with 7 bases aligning to TRBD1. This CDR3 has 15 amino acids. The J segment lost 0 bases and the V segment lost 4 bases, leaving 4 bases of the junction unmatched. In germline, CDR1 is SGHRS, CDR2 YFSETQ.

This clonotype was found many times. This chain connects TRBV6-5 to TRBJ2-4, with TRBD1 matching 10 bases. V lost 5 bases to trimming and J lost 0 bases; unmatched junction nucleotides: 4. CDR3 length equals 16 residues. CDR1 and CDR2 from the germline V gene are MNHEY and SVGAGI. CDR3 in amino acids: CASSLDRGRAKNIQYF. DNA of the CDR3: TGTGCCAGCAGTCTGGACAGGGGGAGAGCCAAAAACATTCAGTACTTC.

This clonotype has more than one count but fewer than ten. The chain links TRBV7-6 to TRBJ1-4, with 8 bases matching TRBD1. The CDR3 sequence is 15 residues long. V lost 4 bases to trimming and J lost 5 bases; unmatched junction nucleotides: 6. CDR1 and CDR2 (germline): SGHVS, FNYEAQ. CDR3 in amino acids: CASSSTGASNEKLFF. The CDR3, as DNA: TGTGCCAGCAGCTCGACAGGGGCGAGCAATGAAAAACTGTTTTTT.

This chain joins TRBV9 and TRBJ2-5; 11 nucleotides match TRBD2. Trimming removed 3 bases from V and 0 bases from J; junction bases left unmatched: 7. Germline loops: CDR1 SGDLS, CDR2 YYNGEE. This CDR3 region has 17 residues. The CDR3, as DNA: TGTGCCAGCAGCGCGAAGACTAGCGGGACTTACCAAGAGACCCAGTACTTC. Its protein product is CASSAKTSGTYQETQYF.